This TCR beta chain was obtained from a study of blood T cell repertoires in COVID-19. Trimming pared 3 bases from V and 5 bases from J, leaving 10 bases between. The germline V gene encodes CDR1 KGHSH and CDR2 LQKENI. The CDR3 runs 13 residues. The protocol was immunoSEQ multiplex PCR, while the TCRdb copy is restricted to in-frame clones and leaves out a portion. The table includes roughly 290,000 clones, roughly nine tenths detected once. The chain uses TRBV18 and TRBJ1-1; D is unclear. The clonotype comes from a woman in her thirties or forties who had recovered from COVID-19. The sequenced material came from PBMCs or T cells enriched from blood (not recorded which). The CDR3 here is CASSPMENTEAFF. The CDR3 nucleotides read TGTGCCAGCTCACCCATGGAGAATACTGAAGCTTTCTTT.